The 12 T cell receptor beta chains given below trace back to one sample, sequenced in a study of human T cells and chemical hapten exposure. One entry per CDR3 protein results from TCRdb running MiXCR on the 5' RACE reads. This table holds roughly 110,000 distinct CDR3 sequences, approximately 19% found once. The study extracted total RNA from unfractionated whole blood. The source of these receptors is a human donor in good health.

In its sample, this clonotype was seen a few times. This chain uses TRBV7-9 with TRBJ1-6; D possibly corresponds to TRBD1 (6 bases). Germline V lookup: CDR1 SEHNR, CDR2 FQNEAQ (reference sequence). V was cut by 5 bases and J by 11 bases, with 16 bases left in between. The CDR3 contains 14 residues. The CDR3 loop is CASSRDQQGPPLHF. CDR3 coding DNA: TGTGCCAGCAGCCGGGACCAACAGGGCCCACCCCTCCACTTT.

This rearrangement joins TRBV12-3 or TRBV12-4 to TRBJ1-5; possibly TRBD1 for D (5 bases). The germline V and J ends were trimmed by 3 bases and 7 bases, with 16 bases remaining between them. The CDR3 covers 15 residues. The CDR3 region is CASSLGGTGFQPQHF. The DNA for the CDR3 is TGTGCCAGCAGTTTGGGGGGAACAGGCTTCCAGCCCCAGCATTTT.

This chain's CDR3 is CSVESDRGLGYTF. Here the CDR3 DNA reads TGCAGCGTTGAATCGGACAGGGGGCTTGGCTACACCTTC. The chain carries TRBV29-1 and TRBJ1-2; 11 nucleotides match TRBD1. The CDR3 runs to 13 residues. The V segment lost 2 bases and the J segment 7 bases; nucleotides outside the gene matches: 3. Germline assignment: CDR1 SQVTM and CDR2 ANQGSEA.

V and J are TRBV12-3 or TRBV12-4 and TRBJ1-5; 7 bases are shared with TRBD1. The junction had 17 bases not matched to a gene; V was cut back by 5 bases and J by 1 base. The CDR3 is 19 residues long. The CDR3 protein is CASSLRAGTDTTSNQPQHF. CDR3 DNA: TGTGCCAGCAGTCTGAGAGCCGGGACAGACACCACGAGCAATCAGCCCCAGCATTTT.

The rearrangement uses TRBV18 and TRBJ1-5; 11 nucleotides match TRBD1. The CDR3 is 14 amino acids. Germline CDR1 reads KGHSH; CDR2 reads LQKENI. V gave up 3 bases and J gave up 6 bases; unmatched junction bases: 1. The DNA of the CDR3 is TGTGCCAGCTCACCTGGGACAGGGGGTCAGCCCCAGCATTTT. This translates into CASSPGTGGQPQHF.

The chain joins TRBV6-1 to TRBJ2-6, with D perhaps given as TRBD1 or TRBD2 (5 bases each). Deletions cut 9 bases from V and 9 bases from J, with 15 bases between. This CDR3 spans 13 amino acids. Germline V gene data show CDR1 as MNHNS and CDR2 as SASEGT. The CDR3 DNA is TGTGCCAGTCGAGGGCTTAGGGGCAACGTCCTGACTTTC. It translates to CASRGLRGNVLTF.

With respect to this clonotype: A read error may account for a junction end that differs from germline. This chain connects TRBV20-1 to TRBJ2-7; TRBD2 is a possible D gene (6 bases). Germline loops: CDR1 DFQATT, CDR2 SNEGSKA (reference sequence). CDR3 length: 16 amino acids. The CDR3 is CSTSSMGVDYFDEQYF. The CDR3 DNA follows: TGCAGTACTAGCTCCATGGGGGTCGACTACTTCGACGAGCAGTACTTC.

The V gene is TRBV19, the J gene TRBJ1-2; D gene unclear. CDR1 is LNHDA and CDR2 is SQIVND in the germline V gene (reference sequence). This CDR3 comprises 13 residues. The V gene lost 4 bases and the J gene lost 0 bases, with 6 bases spanning the gap. CDR3 in amino acids: CASSTEANYGYTF. Written as DNA, the CDR3 is TGTGCCAGTAGTACCGAAGCTAACTATGGCTACACCTTC.

About this clonotype: A junction end diverges from the germline sequence, so it may reflect a read error. This chain connects TRBV13 to TRBJ1-1; the D is unclear. This CDR3 is 13 amino acids long. Germline V gene sequence: CDR1 PRHDT, CDR2 FYEKMQ (reference sequence). The CDR3 spells CASSTTANPEAFF. The DNA of the CDR3 is TGTGCCAGCAGCACGACTGCGAACCCTGAAGCTTTCTTT.

The sample holds many counts of this clonotype. The chain joins TRBV24-1 to TRBJ2-3, with TRBD1 matching 8 bases. The CDR3 contains 14 residues. Germline V gene sequence: CDR1 KGHDR, CDR2 SFDVKD. J was trimmed by 0 bases and V by 5 bases; bases with no gene match: 0. CDR3 coding DNA: TGTGCCACCAGTGGGACAGGGAGCACAGATACGCAGTATTTT. This codes for CATSGTGSTDTQYF.

The chain recombines TRBV11-2 with TRBJ2-3, with a weak D call TRBD1 (6 bases). Trimming took 6 bases from V and 2 from J, leaving 18 bases between them. The CDR3 spans 16 residues. Germline V gene data show CDR1 as SGHAT and CDR2 as FQNNGV. The chain's CDR3 is CASSQQGGQSTDTQYF. The CDR3 DNA follows: TGTGCCAGCAGTCAACAGGGTGGACAGTCCACAGATACGCAGTATTTT.

V and J are TRBV24-1 and TRBJ1-3; D is perhaps TRBD1 (5 bases). This CDR3 region has 22 residues. Looked up from germline, CDR1 is KGHDR and CDR2 is SFDVKD. Trimming took off 4 bases at V and 0 bases at J, with 30 bases between the two ends. In DNA, the CDR3 is TGTGCCACCAGTGAGACATTGTGGGACCGGGCGAAACAACTGGACTCTGGAAACACCATATATTTT. This gives the protein CATSETLWDRAKQLDSGNTIYF.